The 10 T cell receptor beta chains below come from one sample, sequenced in a study of type 1 regulatory T cells. The antigens of these receptors remain unknown. TCRdb re-called the reads with MiXCR, one entry per CDR3 protein. The data hold about 62,000 distinct CDR3 sequences, with 60% to 65% observed a single time. Material: cultured non-Tr1 T cells, either the whole culture or a sorted T cell fraction (not recorded which). These receptors all come from a human donor in good health.

Only a few counts were recorded for this clonotype. The chain employs TRBV11-2 and TRBJ1-4; a possible D gene is TRBD1 (5 bases). Germline lookup yields CDR1 SGHAT and CDR2 FQNNGV. The CDR3 is 15 residues long. V shed 1 base and J shed 0 bases, with 6 bases lying between them. The CDR3 reads CASSLGTTTNEKLFF. CDR3 DNA sequence: TGTGCCAGCAGCTTAGGGACAACAACTAATGAAAAACTGTTTTTT. The full variable domain, rest sourced from reference TRBV11-2 and TRBJ1-4, is EAGVAQSPRYKIIEKRQSVAFWCNPISGHATLYWYQQILGQGPKLLIQFQNNGVVDDSQLPKDRFSAERLKGVDSTLKIQPAKLEDSAVYLCASSLGTTTNEKLFFGSGTQLSVL.

By its share, this clonotype is medium-sized (0.01 to 0.1%). The chain employs TRBV2 and TRBJ2-3; 8 positions agree with TRBD2. J lost 6 bases, V lost 10 bases, and 15 bases had no gene match. This CDR3 contains 15 residues. In germline, CDR1 is SNHLY, CDR2 FYNNEI. In DNA form, the CDR3 reads TGTGCCACAGGACTAGCTCTCATCCGAGGGGATACGCAGTATTTT. It codes for CATGLALIRGDTQYF. The full variable domain, with the rest looked up from reference TRBV2 and TRBJ2-3, is EPEVTQTPSHQVTQMGQEVILRCVPISNHLYFYWYRQILGQKVEFLVSFYNNEISEKSEIFDDQFSVERPDGSNFTLKIRSTKLEDSAMYFCATGLALIRGDTQYFGPGTRLTVL.

The chain employs TRBV27 and TRBJ1-6; no firm D call. The CDR3 has 15 amino acids. V was pared by 0 bases and J by 9 bases, with 12 bases between. The V gene's germline CDR1 is MNHEY and CDR2 SMNVEV (reference sequence). The CDR3 DNA reads TGTGCCAGCAGTTTATCTTACGGTTCCGGTTCACCCCTCCACTTT. It yields the protein CASSLSYGSGSPLHF.

This clonotype was counted only a few times. The rearrangement uses TRBV4-3 and TRBJ2-7, with a possible D match to TRBD2 (6 bases). V was clipped by 4 bases and J by 0 bases, with 13 bases between them. The germline CDR1 and CDR2 sequences are LGHNA and YSLEER. CDR3 length: 15 residues. CDR3 region: CASSPGDASSYEQYF. The CDR3 DNA reads as TGCGCCAGCAGCCCGGGGGACGCCTCCTCCTACGAGCAGTACTTC.

The chain uses TRBV28 and TRBJ2-1; 14 bases line up with TRBD2. Trimming cost V 3 bases and J 7 bases; bases outside gene matches: 5. CDR3 length equals 16 residues. The germline V gene has CDR1 MDHEN and CDR2 SYDVKM. This CDR3 is CASSFRGLAGVNEQFF. The CDR3 region has the DNA TGTGCCAGCAGTTTTAGGGGACTAGCGGGAGTGAATGAGCAGTTCTTC.

This chain links TRBV3-1 with TRBJ2-7; 8 positions agree with TRBD1. The V gene end was trimmed by 4 bases and the J gene end by 5 bases; junction bases not matched to a gene: 4. The CDR3 runs to 13 residues. CDR1 is LGHDT, CDR2 YNNKEL, per germline (reference sequence). The CDR3 protein is CASSPLTGDEQYF. DNA for the CDR3: TGTGCCAGCAGCCCCTTGACAGGGGACGAGCAGTACTTC.

The rearrangement uses TRBV20-1 and TRBJ2-1; 8 positions agree with TRBD2. The V and J ends lost 7 bases and 1 base, in that order; junction bases with no gene match: 6. The V gene's germline CDR1 is DFQATT and CDR2 SNEGSKA (reference sequence). The CDR3 sequence is 14 residues long. CDR3 coding DNA: TGCAGTGTCCCGGGACTAGGGTCCTACAATGAGCAGTTCTTC. This gives the protein CSVPGLGSYNEQFF.

This chain joins TRBV27 and TRBJ2-6; 8 bases align to TRBD1. The CDR3 spans 18 residues. The V gene end was trimmed by 6 bases and the J gene end by 2 bases; junction bases not matched to a gene: 12. CDR1 MNHEY and CDR2 SMNVEV come from the germline V gene (reference sequence). The CDR3 sequence is CASSFIFPGGAGANVLTF. CDR3 in DNA: TGTGCCAGCAGCTTCATCTTCCCAGGGGGCGCTGGGGCCAACGTCCTGACTTTC.

This clonotype was observed a handful of times. This CDR3 is CSVVGRLEAFF. The DNA for the CDR3 is TGCAGCGTTGTGGGCAGGCTTGAAGCTTTCTTT. The chain has TRBV29-1 and TRBJ1-1, with D unresolved. CDR1 and CDR2 from the germline V gene are SQVTM and ANQGSEA. Trimming stripped 4 bases from V and 7 bases from J, with 10 bases between. The CDR3 extends over 11 amino acids.

The chain carries TRBV7-2 and TRBJ1-5; D unresolved. Germline lookup yields CDR1 SGHTA and CDR2 FQGNSA. This CDR3 is 14 amino acids long. V was trimmed by 5 bases and J by 5 bases, leaving 13 bases between them. The CDR3 region is CASSPQEGHQPQHF. CDR3 nucleotide sequence: TGTGCCAGCAGCCCCCAAGAAGGTCATCAGCCCCAGCATTTT.